One and the same sample provided the 9 T cell receptor beta chains below, sequenced in a study of blood T cell repertoires in COVID-19. Using immunoSEQ multiplex PCR, the repertoire was profiled, and TCRdb retains in-frame clones only, with some absent. In the table there are over 45,000 clones, roughly nine tenths of which are singletons. What was sequenced was peripheral blood. The receptors here all came from a human donor in a cohort sampled during active COVID-19.

The chain links TRBV7-3 to TRBJ1-3, with D maybe TRBD1 (6 bases). V lost 5 bases to trimming and J lost 2 bases, with 13 bases between them. The CDR3 has 15 amino acids. Germline assignment: CDR1 SGHTA and CDR2 FQGTGA. The CDR3 bases are TGTGCCAGCAGCCCGTCGGGGGGCACTGGAAACACCATATATTTT. It encodes CASSPSGGTGNTIYF.

The CDR3 region has the DNA TGCGCCAGCAGCTCGGGACAGGGATTAGATACGCAGTATTTT. Its translation: CASSSGQGLDTQYF. The chain combines TRBV5-1 with TRBJ2-3, with 9 bases matching TRBD1. CDR3 length: 14 amino acids. Germline-derived CDR1 and CDR2 are SGHRS and YFSETQ. J gave up 5 bases and V 3 bases, and 4 bases lay outside the gene matches.

The rearrangement joins TRBV18 to TRBJ1-5, with D possibly matching TRBD1 (5 bases). The germline gives CDR1 KGHSH, CDR2 LQKENI. The CDR3 has 17 residues. The V end was cut by 2 bases, the J end by 3 bases, with 17 bases between. CDR3 protein: CASSPGAGSLSNQPQHF. In DNA, the CDR3 is TGTGCCAGCTCACCAGGGGCAGGAAGTCTATCCAATCAGCCCCAGCATTTT. The variable domain in full, completed from reference TRBV18 and TRBJ1-5, reads NAGVMQNPRHLVRRRGQEARLRCSPMKGHSHVYWYRQLPEEGLKFMVYLQKENIIDESGMPKERFSAEFPKEGPSILRIQQVVRGDSAAYFCASSPGAGSLSNQPQHFGDGTRLSIL.

This clone appeared a few times. The chain is built from TRBV10-1 and TRBJ1-6; tentatively, D is TRBD1 (6 bases). This CDR3 is 16 amino acids long. V lost 8 bases and J 4 bases, leaving 18 bases between the germline ends. Germline-derived CDR1 and CDR2 are WNHNN and SYGVQD (reference sequence). CDR3 sequence reads: CASPGGGAGYNSPLHF. Here the CDR3 DNA reads TGCGCCAGCCCCGGCGGGGGGGCAGGGTATAATTCACCCCTCCACTTT.

The J gene is TRBJ2-2, the V gene TRBV11-2, with D maybe TRBD2 (6 bases). Germline CDR1 is SGHAT and CDR2 is FQNNGV. Trimming took off 4 bases at V and 7 bases at J, with 13 bases between the two ends. The CDR3 consists of 14 residues. The CDR3 DNA follows: TGTGCCAGCAGCTCATACTTGGGGGGCGGGGAGCTGTTTTTT. Encoded protein: CASSSYLGGGELFF.

This clone has only one observation. The chain links TRBV5-1 to TRBJ2-7; 10 bases fit TRBD1. With 4 bases clipped from V and 6 bases from J, the junction kept 10 bases outside the gene matches. Germline CDR1 and CDR2: SGHRS and YFSETQ. The length of the CDR3 is 15 residues. CDR3 coding DNA: TGCGCCAGCAGCCCTGGACAGGGGGTCCTCGGCGAGCAGTACTTC. Its translation: CASSPGQGVLGEQYF.

V gene TRBV4-1 combines with J gene TRBJ2-7, with 7 bases fitting TRBD2. The CDR3 consists of 14 residues. The germline gives CDR1 MGHRA, CDR2 YSYEKL. Unmatched junction bases numbered 2, after V lost 3 bases and J lost 0 bases. The CDR3 DNA is TGCGCCAGCAGCCATGCTAGCGGCTCCTACGAGCAGTACTTC. Its translation: CASSHASGSYEQYF.

The chain couples TRBV2 to TRBJ1-1, with D uncertain. The CDR3 spans 14 residues. Germline values: CDR1 SNHLY, CDR2 FYNNEI. V was pared by 5 bases and J by 3 bases, with 13 bases between. The CDR3, as DNA: TGTGCCAGCAGTCCCGGGTTCACGGACACTGAAGCTTTCTTT. Its translation: CASSPGFTDTEAFF.

The chain is built from TRBV12-3 or TRBV12-4 and TRBJ1-2; tentative D call: TRBD1 (5 bases). Trimming took 4 bases from V and 8 from J, leaving 14 bases between them. There are 13 residues in the CDR3. The CDR3 sequence: CASSSGHGMGYTF. CDR3 DNA: TGTGCCAGCAGTTCCGGACACGGAATGGGCTACACCTTC.